Listed below are T cell receptor beta chains from one sample, sequenced in a study of blood T cell repertoires in COVID-19. Here immunoSEQ multiplex PCR was the method, and the copy in TCRdb shows in-frame clones only, minus some. The data contain 150,000 to 190,000 clones, roughly 84% of them singletons. Sequenced: peripheral blood. All receptors come from a woman in her sixties or seventies with COVID-19, enrolled during active disease. Both conserved end residues are part of each CDR3. Each record gives: clone size, D gene, J gene, V gene, CDR3 DNA, CDR3 protein. The D gene is left open where the match is weak. Part of the rows lack a size; the others show once, few, many or a class for expanded clones.

clone_size: .
d_call: .
j_call: TRBJ1-5
v_call: TRBV7-8
cdr3_nt: TGTGCCAGCAGCTTAGCCGGGACAAATCAGCCCCAGCATTTT
cdr3_aa: CASSLAGTNQPQHF

clone_size: few
d_call: TRBD1
j_call: TRBJ1-1
v_call: TRBV18
cdr3_nt: TGTGCCAGCTCACTTCCCGGACAGGGGAGCACTGAAGCTTTCTTT
cdr3_aa: CASSLPGQGSTEAFF

clone_size: once
d_call: TRBD1
j_call: TRBJ2-5
v_call: TRBV11-1
cdr3_nt: TGTGCCAGCAGCCCGGGACAGTCCCAAGAGACCCAGTACTTC
cdr3_aa: CASSPGQSQETQYF

clone_size: .
d_call: TRBD2
j_call: TRBJ2-1
v_call: TRBV5-1
cdr3_nt: TGCGCCAGCAGCTTGGTTAGCGGGGAGTACAATGAGCAGTTCTTC
cdr3_aa: CASSLVSGEYNEQFF

clone_size: .
d_call: .
j_call: TRBJ1-4
v_call: TRBV2
cdr3_nt: TGTGCCACCAGGACAGCTTCAACTAATGAAAAACTGTTTTTT
cdr3_aa: CATRTASTNEKLFF

clone_size: .
d_call: TRBD1
j_call: TRBJ1-2
v_call: TRBV5-6
cdr3_nt: TGTGCCAGCAGCGCCAGACAGGGGGCGAGCGGCTACACCTTC
cdr3_aa: CASSARQGASGYTF

clone_size: .
d_call: .
j_call: TRBJ2-3
v_call: TRBV18
cdr3_nt: TGTGCCAGCTCTCCCCTAGCGAGTCGAGCAGATACGCAGTATTTT
cdr3_aa: CASSPLASRADTQYF

clone_size: .
d_call: TRBD1
j_call: TRBJ1-1
v_call: TRBV5-1
cdr3_nt: TGCGCCAGCAGCGAACAGGGGCGCACTGAAGCTTTCTTT
cdr3_aa: CASSEQGRTEAFF

clone_size: once
d_call: .
j_call: TRBJ2-3
v_call: TRBV27
cdr3_nt: TGTGCCAGCAGGGAAACGCCTGCGGGGCGCACAGATACGCAGTATTTT
cdr3_aa: CASRETPAGRTDTQYF

clone_size: .
d_call: .
j_call: TRBJ1-5
v_call: TRBV7-2
cdr3_nt: TGTGCCAGCAGCTTCGGGGGGCTACCGAATCAGCCCCAGCATTTT
cdr3_aa: CASSFGGLPNQPQHF

clone_size: .
d_call: .
j_call: TRBJ1-3
v_call: TRBV19
cdr3_nt: TGTGCCAGTAGTATGCGAGGGTCCGGAAACACCATATATTTT
cdr3_aa: CASSMRGSGNTIYF

clone_size: .
d_call: .
j_call: TRBJ2-2
v_call: TRBV21-1
cdr3_nt: TGTGCCAGAAAAAGGGAGCGAGGGCCGAACACCGGGGAGCTGTTTTTT
cdr3_aa: CARKRERGPNTGELFF

clone_size: .
d_call: TRBD1
j_call: TRBJ2-7
v_call: TRBV2
cdr3_nt: TGTGCCAGCAGTCGGGACAGTGGAAGCTACGAGCAGTACTTC
cdr3_aa: CASSRDSGSYEQYF

clone_size: .
d_call: .
j_call: TRBJ2-5
v_call: TRBV27
cdr3_nt: TGTGCCAGCAGTTTGAGCAGGATAGAGACCCAGTACTTC
cdr3_aa: CASSLSRIETQYF

clone_size: few
d_call: .
j_call: TRBJ1-1
v_call: TRBV6-5
cdr3_nt: TGTGCCAGCATTGCGCCGGGGGGTCTCACTGAAGCTTTCTTT
cdr3_aa: CASIAPGGLTEAFF

clone_size: .
d_call: TRBD1
j_call: TRBJ2-6
v_call: TRBV27
cdr3_nt: TGTGCCAGCAGACCTCGCACAGGGGGCACTGGGGCCAACGTCCTGACTTTC
cdr3_aa: CASRPRTGGTGANVLTF

clone_size: .
d_call: .
j_call: TRBJ1-1
v_call: TRBV6-4
cdr3_nt: TGTGCCAGCAGGGGCGGGGGAATGAACACTGAAGCTTTCTTT
cdr3_aa: CASRGGGMNTEAFF

clone_size: .
d_call: .
j_call: TRBJ1-2
v_call: TRBV7-8
cdr3_nt: TGTGCCAGCAGCGATGGGGGCAGCTCCTATGGCTACACCTTC
cdr3_aa: CASSDGGSSYGYTF

clone_size: few
d_call: .
j_call: TRBJ1-1
v_call: TRBV11-2
cdr3_nt: TGTGCCAGCAGCCCCTCTGGGACACGCTACACTGAAGCTTTCTTT
cdr3_aa: CASSPSGTRYTEAFF

clone_size: .
d_call: .
j_call: TRBJ1-2
v_call: TRBV5-6
cdr3_nt: TGTGCCAGCAGCTTGTCGGGGTTGGGGTTCTCTGGCTACACCTTC
cdr3_aa: CASSLSGLGFSGYTF

clone_size: once
d_call: TRBD2
j_call: TRBJ2-1
v_call: TRBV5-5
cdr3_nt: TGTGCCAGCAGCCGACTAGCGGGGACCTACAATGAGCAGTTCTTC
cdr3_aa: CASSRLAGTYNEQFF